This T cell receptor (beta chain) is from a study of cytomegalovirus exposure and HLA in healthy donors. On this clone itself: Its antigen is undetermined.

Germline-derived CDR1 and CDR2 are MNHEY and SVGAGI. The V end was cut by 5 bases, the J end by 4 bases, with 11 bases between. The CDR3 has 14 amino acids. The PCR used 60 Vbeta and 13 Jbeta primers. TCRdb's copy holds only in-frame clones and misses some; the assay was immunoSEQ multiplex PCR. The profile covers over 150,000 clones, with over 70% appearing a single time and 2.5% to 3% taken by the ten largest. Study observations and caveats: Specificity for CMV antigens was confirmed in vitro for three of the CMV-associated chains.

Material for sequencing was PBMCs. V usage is TRBV6-5 and J usage is TRBJ2-2; tentatively, D is TRBD1 (6 bases). This receptor was obtained from a woman aged 45-59 years in good health and CMV-seropositive. The DNA for the CDR3 is TGTGCCAGCAGTCGGACAGTAAGCACCGGGGAGCTGTTTTTT. Translated, it gives CASSRTVSTGELFF.